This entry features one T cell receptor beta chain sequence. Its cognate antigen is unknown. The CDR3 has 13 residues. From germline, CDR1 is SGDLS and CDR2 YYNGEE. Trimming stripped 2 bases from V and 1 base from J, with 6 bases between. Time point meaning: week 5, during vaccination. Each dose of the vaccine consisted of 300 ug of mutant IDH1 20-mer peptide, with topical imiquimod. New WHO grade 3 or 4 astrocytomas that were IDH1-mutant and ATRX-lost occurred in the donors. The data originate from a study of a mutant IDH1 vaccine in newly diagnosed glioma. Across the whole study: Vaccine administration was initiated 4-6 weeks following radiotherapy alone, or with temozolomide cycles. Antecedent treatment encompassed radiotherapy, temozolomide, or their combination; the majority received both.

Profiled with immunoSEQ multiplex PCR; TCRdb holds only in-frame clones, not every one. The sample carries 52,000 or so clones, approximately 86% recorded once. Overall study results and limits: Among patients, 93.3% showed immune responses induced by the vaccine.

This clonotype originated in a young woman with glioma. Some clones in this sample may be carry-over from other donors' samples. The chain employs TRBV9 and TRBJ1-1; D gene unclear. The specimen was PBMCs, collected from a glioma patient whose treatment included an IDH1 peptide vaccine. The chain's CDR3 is CASSVSQNTEAFF. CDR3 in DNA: TGTGCCAGCAGCGTGAGTCAGAACACTGAAGCTTTCTTT.